This T cell receptor beta chain was observed in a study of cytomegalovirus exposure and HLA in healthy donors. General study findings and limits: Previously analyzed data showed that most TCR beta V segments were productive at a frequency of about 90% or about 30%. TCR sequences were mostly rare, though some public TCRs occurred in many donors. A list of 150 or so TCR beta chains associated with cytomegalovirus was given.

There are 13 residues in the CDR3. Germline CDR1 MGHRA, CDR2 YSYEKL. The V end was cut by 2 bases, the J end by 10 bases, with 9 bases between. Primers: 60 Vbeta forward and 13 Jbeta reverse. The data were produced by immunoSEQ multiplex PCR, yet TCRdb's version contains in-frame clones alone and is incomplete. The sample lists some 130,000 clones, about 66% occurring once. As for the donors, each was a healthy bone marrow donor. With respect to this clone: Its antigen is currently unknown.

Input material: PBMCs. The rearrangement uses TRBV4-1 and TRBJ1-6, with a possible D match to TRBD1 (6 bases). The source is a human donor in good health. Here the CDR3 reads CASSQSGVSPLHF. CDR3 bases: TGCGCCAGCAGCCAATCAGGGGTATCACCCCTCCACTTT.